The present T cell receptor (beta chain) was sequenced within a study of breast tumors, draining lymph nodes, adjacent tissues (dated by TCRdb to the mid-2010s). Study-wide context: In breast cancer patients, the study compared the TCR beta repertoires of tumor, adjacent nontumor tissue and axillary lymph nodes. The study was designed to assess the relationships and possible T-cell exchange between tumor, surrounding tissue and draining lymph node repertoires in human breast cancer. On the study overall, not on this receptor specifically: The data were judged consistent with most tumor T cells deriving from the lymph node and then expanding within tumor tissue. Rather than being directly demonstrated, the conclusion that tumor T cells originate in lymph nodes was presented as consistent with a hypothesis. Tumor T-cell repertoires showed less diversity than lymph node repertoires and more diversity than nontumor tissue repertoires, and tumor T-cell repertoires showed preferential V and J gene usage. In luminal-like breast cancer, tumor and nontumor tissue repertoires resembled each other significantly more than in basal-like breast cancer.

For sequencing, an Illumina HiSeq 2000 was employed. Multiplex PCR amplification was used to build the TCR beta chain libraries. High-throughput sequencing was used to analyze the amplified TCR beta chain products. In TCRdb, the public reads were trimmed at Q25 with fastp and aligned with MiXCR, with productive beta chains retained. Merged by CDR3 protein, the rows form single entries marked with the most common genes and DNA. The sample contains around 170,000 distinct CDR3 sequences, approximately 33% of them found a single time. The ten largest make up about 3.9% of the sample. With respect to this clonotype: The antigen it binds to is not known. A much larger clone is a single base away; this may be a read error.

The axillary draining lymph nodes of breast cancer patients were the source of the lymph node samples. The CDR3 measures 14 amino acids from cysteine to phenylalanine. This entry keeps only the CDR3 DNA: 42 bases, framed from base 1. Deletion took 11 bases off V and 0 bases off J, with a span of 16 bases between the germline ends. The germline V gene (reference sequence) gives CDR1 as LNHDA and CDR2 as SQIVND. The source material was axillary lymph node tissue. The source of this sequence is a female donor with breast cancer. Some clones in this sample may be carry-over from other donors' samples. The chain is made from TRBV19 and TRBJ1-2, and TRBD1 may be the D gene, going by 5 matching bases. The DNA reads as follows: TGTGCCGGTATTCCCGGGACCTCTAACTATGGCTACACCTTC. This encodes CAGIPGTSNYGYTF.